A selection of T cell receptor beta chains follows, all from one sample in a study of identifying expanded T cells in peripheral blood. The assay was immunoSEQ multiplex PCR, and TCRdb's table has in-frame clones only and misses some. The table lists 70,000 or so clones, roughly nine tenths of them singletons, with 3% to 3.5% in the top ten. The sequenced sample was blood. These receptor sequences come from a person aged 18-70 years in good health. The CDR3 runs from the conserved cysteine through the conserved F or W. Fields, in order: V gene, clone size, D gene, J gene, CDR3 DNA, CDR3 protein. The D gene is left open where the match is weak. Some rows mark clone size as missing; the rest say once, few, many or name a class of expanded clone.

V: TRBV14
size: .
D: TRBD2
J: TRBJ2-4
DNA: TGTGCCAGCAGCCAAGATCGGGGGGGCCCCCGGGGCATTCAGTACTTC
CDR3: CASSQDRGGPRGIQYF

V: TRBV5-6
size: .
D: TRBD1
J: TRBJ1-2
DNA: TGTGCCAGCGCGACAGGGGGCGAACCTAACTATGGCTACACCTTC
CDR3: CASATGGEPNYGYTF

V: TRBV6-1
size: once
D: .
J: TRBJ2-3
DNA: TGTGCCAGCAGTGAACGAGCGGCATCTATTTCGGGGTTTATTACGCAGTATTTT
CDR3: CASSERAASISGFITQYF

V: TRBV7-2
size: .
D: TRBD1
J: TRBJ2-1
DNA: TGTGCCAGCAGCTTAGCACCAGGGGGAAGCTCCTACAATGAGCAGTTCTTC
CDR3: CASSLAPGGSSYNEQFF

V: TRBV19
size: .
D: TRBD2
J: TRBJ2-7
DNA: TGTGCCAGTAGTAGCCGGACTAGCGGATCCTACGAGCAGTACTTC
CDR3: CASSSRTSGSYEQYF

V: TRBV7-6
size: .
D: .
J: TRBJ2-5
DNA: TGTGCCAGCAGCGCGGGGGAGACCCAGTACTTC
CDR3: CASSAGETQYF

V: TRBV18
size: .
D: TRBD1
J: TRBJ2-3
DNA: TGTGCCAGCTCACCACCGGGACAGCTTTACACAGATACGCAGTATTTT
CDR3: CASSPPGQLYTDTQYF

V: TRBV2
size: .
D: TRBD1
J: TRBJ2-7
DNA: TGTGCCAGCAGTACAGGACAGGGGCTAAGGCAGTACTTC
CDR3: CASSTGQGLRQYF

V: TRBV5-6
size: .
D: .
J: TRBJ2-5
DNA: TGTGCCAGCAGCGGAAACTTTGAGACCCAGTACTTC
CDR3: CASSGNFETQYF

V: TRBV28
size: .
D: .
J: TRBJ1-2
DNA: TGTGCCAGCAGTTTGTTGGGGGCTGGAGGCTACACCTTC
CDR3: CASSLLGAGGYTF

V: TRBV7-9
size: once
D: TRBD2
J: TRBJ2-5
DNA: TGTGCCAGCAGCCCCGGACTAGCGGTCCAAGAGACCCAGTACTTC
CDR3: CASSPGLAVQETQYF

V: TRBV6-5
size: .
D: .
J: TRBJ2-1
DNA: TGTGCCAGCAGTTCAGGAGAACCCCCCAATGAGCAGTTCTTC
CDR3: CASSSGEPPNEQFF

V: TRBV6-1
size: .
D: TRBD1
J: TRBJ2-5
DNA: TGTGCCAGCAGTCTCTCACAGGGGGTGACCCAGTACTTC
CDR3: CASSLSQGVTQYF

V: TRBV30
size: .
D: .
J: TRBJ2-1
DNA: TGTGCCTGGAGAGAACAGGGCATTATCCATGAGCAGTTCTTC
CDR3: CAWREQGIIHEQFF

V: TRBV5-4
size: .
D: .
J: TRBJ2-1
DNA: TGTGCCAGCAGCTTGCGTCTTCAAGCGGACAATGAGCAGTTCTTC
CDR3: CASSLRLQADNEQFF

V: TRBV30
size: once
D: TRBD1
J: TRBJ1-2
DNA: TGTGCCTGGAGTATAGACAGGGTGGATGGCTACACCTTC
CDR3: CAWSIDRVDGYTF

V: TRBV4-3
size: .
D: TRBD2
J: TRBJ2-5
DNA: TGCGCCAGCAGCCAAGACGGACTAGCGGGACGGGAGACCCAGTACTTC
CDR3: CASSQDGLAGRETQYF

V: TRBV7-2
size: .
D: .
J: TRBJ1-6
DNA: TGTGCCAGCAGCCTAGACGGGGGATATAATTCACCCCTCCACTTT
CDR3: CASSLDGGYNSPLHF

V: TRBV27
size: .
D: .
J: TRBJ2-1
DNA: TGTGCCAGCAGAACCGGGGTCATGGCGCAGTTCTTC
CDR3: CASRTGVMAQFF

V: TRBV4-3
size: .
D: .
J: TRBJ2-7
DNA: TGCGCCAGCAGCCAATTACTAGCTGTGGGCGAGCAGTACTTC
CDR3: CASSQLLAVGEQYF

V: TRBV4-3
size: .
D: TRBD1
J: TRBJ1-2
DNA: TGCGCCAGCAGCGGGGCAGGGGGCCCCTATGGCTACACCTTC
CDR3: CASSGAGGPYGYTF

V: TRBV5-1
size: .
D: TRBD1
J: TRBJ2-2
DNA: TGCGCCAGCAGCCTGACCTCCGGGACAGCGAACACCGGGGAGCTGTTTTTT
CDR3: CASSLTSGTANTGELFF

V: TRBV25-1
size: .
D: TRBD1
J: TRBJ1-2
DNA: TGTGCCAGCAGCCTGACAGGGTCCACAACGCATGGCTACACCTTC
CDR3: CASSLTGSTTHGYTF

V: TRBV11-2
size: .
D: TRBD1
J: TRBJ2-7
DNA: TGTGCCAGCACTTTAGCCGGACAGGGGGCGCGGGGGAGGGCCTACGAGCAGTACTTC
CDR3: CASTLAGQGARGRAYEQYF

V: TRBV29-1
size: .
D: TRBD1
J: TRBJ1-2
DNA: TGCAGCGTTGAATTAGGGACAGGGTGGTATGGCTACACCTTC
CDR3: CSVELGTGWYGYTF

V: TRBV4-1
size: .
D: .
J: TRBJ2-7
DNA: TGCGCCAGCAGCCAAACGGACAGCTCCTACGAGCAGTACTTC
CDR3: CASSQTDSSYEQYF

V: TRBV2
size: .
D: TRBD2
J: TRBJ2-2
DNA: TGTGCCAGCAGTGGTCTAGCGGGAGGCACCGGGGAGCTGTTTTTT
CDR3: CASSGLAGGTGELFF

V: TRBV7-2
size: .
D: TRBD1
J: TRBJ1-2
DNA: TGTGCCAGCAGCTTAAGTTGGGACAGCTATGGCTACACCTTC
CDR3: CASSLSWDSYGYTF

V: TRBV28
size: .
D: TRBD1
J: TRBJ2-3
DNA: TGTGCCAGCACCACTCGGGGACAGTCCACAGATACGCAGTATTTT
CDR3: CASTTRGQSTDTQYF